This note documents a single T cell receptor beta chain sequence. Authors' methods: Nucleated cell number was recorded as an estimate derived from reference gene primer amplification. Assay used: immunoSEQ multiplex PCR; TCRdb lists only in-frame clones, some missing. V, J and clone size derive from that table, while D and trimming were established from the DNA sequence. This table has 450,000 to 600,000 clones, around 87% appearing once. The data derive from a study of blood T cell repertoires in COVID-19. Study at large: From T cells, B-cell-depleted T cells, or PBMCs came the material, which was cDNA or gDNA.

V shed 4 bases and J shed 0 bases, with 10 bases lying between them. Germline V gene data show CDR1 as MNHEY and CDR2 as SMNVEV (reference sequence). The CDR3 has 14 residues. The sequencing sample was made of PBMCs or T cells enriched from blood (not recorded which). This clonotype was sampled from a woman younger than 35 who had recovered from COVID-19. The chain recombines TRBV27 with TRBJ2-7; D is unresolved. The CDR3 spells CASSSSETSYEQYF. CDR3 in DNA: TGTGCCAGCAGTTCAAGCGAAACCTCCTACGAGCAGTACTTC.